These T cell receptor beta chains were read from a single sample in a study of graft-versus-host responses after intestinal transplantation. Profiling relied on immunoSEQ multiplex PCR, and the TCRdb table lists in-frame clones only, not all of them. The data contain roughly 9,600 clones, around 79% of them singletons. The material sequenced was ileum tissue, taken about 440 days after intestinal transplantation. These receptors were taken from a human patient who received an intestinal transplant, so some T cells may come from the graft donor. Each CDR3 is given with its conserved first and last residue. The D gene is left open where the match is weak. For some rows the clone size is stated as once, few or many, or as a class when expanded; others skip it.

clone_size: -; d_call: -; j_call: TRBJ1-3; v_call: TRBV27; cdr3_aa: CASRKGTNSGNTIYF; cdr3_nt: TGTGCCAGCAGAAAGGGGACTAACTCTGGAAACACCATATATTTT
clone_size: -; d_call: TRBD1; j_call: TRBJ1-2; v_call: TRBV4-1; cdr3_aa: CASRSFRDRGYPHYGYTF; cdr3_nt: TGCGCCAGCCGCTCCTTCCGGGACAGGGGGTATCCTCACTATGGCTACACCTTC
clone_size: -; d_call: -; j_call: TRBJ2-3; v_call: TRBV6-6; cdr3_aa: CASGIHPDTDTQYF; cdr3_nt: TGTGCCAGCGGAATTCATCCGGACACAGATACGCAGTATTTT
clone_size: few; d_call: TRBD2; j_call: TRBJ2-1; v_call: TRBV2; cdr3_aa: CASSKSSGAYNEQFF; cdr3_nt: TGTGCCAGCAGTAAGTCTAGCGGGGCCTACAATGAGCAGTTCTTC
clone_size: once; d_call: -; j_call: TRBJ1-2; v_call: TRBV12-5; cdr3_aa: CASGLGQNYGYTF; cdr3_nt: TGTGCTAGTGGTTTGGGACAAAACTATGGCTACACCTTC
clone_size: -; d_call: -; j_call: TRBJ1-1; v_call: TRBV2; cdr3_aa: CASREQLSNTEAFF; cdr3_nt: TGTGCCAGCAGGGAACAGTTATCGAACACTGAAGCTTTCTTT
clone_size: -; d_call: -; j_call: TRBJ1-4; v_call: TRBV30; cdr3_aa: CAWSTGPGEKLFF; cdr3_nt: TGTGCCTGGTCCACAGGACCAGGAGAAAAACTGTTTTTT
clone_size: once; d_call: -; j_call: TRBJ2-3; v_call: TRBV11-3; cdr3_aa: CASSLVGDTQYF; cdr3_nt: TGTGCCAGCAGCTTAGTGGGAGATACGCAGTATTTT
clone_size: -; d_call: -; j_call: TRBJ1-3; v_call: TRBV6-6; cdr3_aa: CASAENSGNTIYF; cdr3_nt: TGTGCCAGCGCGGAGAACTCTGGAAACACCATATATTTT
clone_size: -; d_call: -; j_call: TRBJ1-6; v_call: TRBV30; cdr3_aa: CAWSGDGGSPLHF; cdr3_nt: TGTGCCTGGAGTGGAGATGGTGGTTCACCCCTCCACTTT
clone_size: -; d_call: TRBD1; j_call: TRBJ1-4; v_call: TRBV30; cdr3_aa: CAWSTRTGGREKLFF; cdr3_nt: TGTGCCTGGAGTACTCGGACAGGGGGCCGTGAAAAACTGTTTTTT
clone_size: -; d_call: TRBD1; j_call: TRBJ1-5; v_call: TRBV5-1; cdr3_aa: CASSLVDRGNQPQHF; cdr3_nt: TGCGCCAGCAGCTTAGTGGACAGGGGCAATCAGCCCCAGCATTTT
clone_size: -; d_call: TRBD2; j_call: TRBJ2-1; v_call: TRBV10-3; cdr3_aa: CAISSLAGSYNEQFF; cdr3_nt: TGTGCCATCTCATCCTTAGCGGGGTCATACAATGAGCAGTTCTTC
clone_size: -; d_call: TRBD1; j_call: TRBJ2-7; v_call: TRBV5-1; cdr3_aa: CASSFGTGGSVYEQYF; cdr3_nt: TGCGCCAGCAGCTTCGGGACAGGGGGGAGTGTTTACGAGCAGTACTTC
clone_size: -; d_call: -; j_call: TRBJ2-1; v_call: TRBV5-6; cdr3_aa: CASSQTWTAGSYNEQFF; cdr3_nt: TGTGCCAGCAGCCAAACTTGGACAGCCGGCTCATACAATGAGCAGTTCTTC
clone_size: few; d_call: -; j_call: TRBJ1-2; v_call: TRBV6-1; cdr3_aa: CASSSIGQLGYTF; cdr3_nt: TGTGCCAGCAGCTCCATCGGACAACTTGGCTACACCTTC
clone_size: -; d_call: TRBD1; j_call: TRBJ2-2; v_call: TRBV6-4; cdr3_aa: CASSKEQGAPTNTGELFF; cdr3_nt: TGTGCCAGCAGTAAAGAGCAGGGGGCCCCTACGAACACCGGGGAGCTGTTTTTT
clone_size: -; d_call: TRBD1; j_call: TRBJ1-3; v_call: TRBV28; cdr3_aa: CASRRPGQGGNTIYF; cdr3_nt: TGTGCCAGCAGACGCCCGGGACAGGGTGGAAACACCATATATTTT
clone_size: once; d_call: -; j_call: TRBJ2-7; v_call: TRBV10-1; cdr3_aa: CASSESRTYEQYF; cdr3_nt: TGCGCCAGCAGTGAGTCTCGGACATACGAGCAGTACTTC